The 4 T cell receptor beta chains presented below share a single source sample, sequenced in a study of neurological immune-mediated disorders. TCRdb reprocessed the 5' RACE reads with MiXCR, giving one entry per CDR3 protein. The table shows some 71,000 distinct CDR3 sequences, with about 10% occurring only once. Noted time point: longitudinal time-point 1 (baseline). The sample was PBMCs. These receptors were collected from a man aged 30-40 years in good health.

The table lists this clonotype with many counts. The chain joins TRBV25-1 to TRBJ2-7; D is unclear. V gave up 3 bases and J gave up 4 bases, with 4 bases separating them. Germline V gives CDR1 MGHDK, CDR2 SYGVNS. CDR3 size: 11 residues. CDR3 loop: CASSDGYEQYF. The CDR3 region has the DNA TGTGCCAGCAGTGATGGGTACGAGCAGTACTTC.

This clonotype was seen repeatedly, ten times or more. This CDR3 is CSASLLAGVYEQYF. The CDR3 DNA sequence: TGCAGTGCTAGCTTGCTAGCGGGTGTTTACGAGCAGTACTTC. V is TRBV20-1 and J is TRBJ2-7; the match to TRBD2 covers 8 bases. CDR3 length equals 14 residues. CDR1 and CDR2 (germline): DFQATT, SNEGSKA (reference sequence). V was clipped by 3 bases and J by 4 bases; unmatched bases: 8.

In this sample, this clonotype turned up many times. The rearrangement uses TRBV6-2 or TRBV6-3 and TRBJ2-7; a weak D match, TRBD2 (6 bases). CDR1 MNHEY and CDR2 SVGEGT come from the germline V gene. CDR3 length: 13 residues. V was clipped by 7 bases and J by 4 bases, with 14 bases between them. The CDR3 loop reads CASTTTRVYEQYF. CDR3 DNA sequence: TGTGCCAGCACTACGACTAGGGTGTACGAGCAGTACTTC.

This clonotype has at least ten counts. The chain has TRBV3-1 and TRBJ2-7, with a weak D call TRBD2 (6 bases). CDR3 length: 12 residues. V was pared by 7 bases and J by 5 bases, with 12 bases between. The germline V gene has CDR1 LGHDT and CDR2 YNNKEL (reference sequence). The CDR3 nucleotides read TGTGCCAGCACATTCGGAGGGCACGAGCAGTACTTC. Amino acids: CASTFGGHEQYF.